One sample yielded the 18 T cell receptor beta chains listed below, sequenced in a study of cytomegalovirus exposure and HLA in healthy donors. 13 Jbeta primers and 60 Vbeta primers were used for the PCR. Measured with immunoSEQ multiplex PCR; TCRdb has only the in-frame clones, and not every one. The sample carries some 190,000 clones, about 77% recorded once. The sequencing sample was made of PBMCs. These receptors originate from a young man in good health and CMV-seropositive.

This clone was detected only once. V gene TRBV6-6 combines with J gene TRBJ2-7, with 7 bases aligning to TRBD1. The CDR3 sequence is 13 residues long. Germline V lookup: CDR1 MNHNY, CDR2 SVGAGI (reference sequence). V dropped 5 bases and J dropped 2; count of bases not matched to a gene: 3. In nucleotides, the CDR3 is TGTGCCAGCAGTCCCACAGGGGCCTACGAGCAGTACTTC. Protein: CASSPTGAYEQYF.

This chain uses TRBV11-2 with TRBJ2-2, with 8 bases that match TRBD2. There are 16 residues in the CDR3. Germline assignment: CDR1 SGHAT and CDR2 FQNNGV. J gave up 4 bases and V 5 bases, and 9 bases lay outside the gene matches. CDR3 DNA sequence: TGTGCCAGCAGCATGAGCGGGGGTGGGGTCACCGGGGAGCTGTTTTTT. It yields the protein CASSMSGGGVTGELFF.

V usage is TRBV4-2 and J usage is TRBJ2-7; 10 bases fit TRBD2. Germline values: CDR1 LGHNA, CDR2 YNFKEQ. V dropped 4 bases and J dropped 5; count of bases not matched to a gene: 11. The CDR3 is 16 amino acids. The CDR3 here is CASSPASSGRNHEQYF. In DNA, the CDR3 is TGTGCCAGCAGCCCAGCCTCTAGCGGGAGAAACCACGAGCAGTACTTC.

J is TRBJ2-7 and V is TRBV27; D possibly corresponds to TRBD2 (7 bases). V was pared by 5 bases and J by 7 bases, with 15 bases between. CDR3 length: 13 amino acids. Looked up from germline, CDR1 is MNHEY and CDR2 is SMNVEV (reference sequence). The DNA for the CDR3 is TGTGCCAGCAGTCCTGGGGGGGCGGGGGAGCAGTACTTC. It encodes CASSPGGAGEQYF.

Note on this clone: Compared with germline, one end of the junction differs, possibly owing to a read error. The chain recombines TRBV18 with TRBJ1-5; a weak D match, TRBD1 (5 bases). The CDR3 contains 14 residues. Germline V CDR1 and CDR2: KGHSH, LQKENI. CDR3 region: CASSPGGSSQPQHF. CDR3 nucleotide sequence: TGTGCCAGCTCACCAGGGGGGAGCAGTCAGCCCCAGCATTTT.

The rearrangement uses TRBV7-9 and TRBJ2-3; 8 bases fit TRBD2. The V gene end was trimmed by 5 bases and the J gene end by 5 bases; junction bases not matched to a gene: 9. This CDR3 contains 15 residues. Germline CDR1 reads SEHNR; CDR2 reads FQNEAQ (reference sequence). CDR3 DNA: TGTGCCAGCAGCCCCCCGGGAGGGGGTGGAGATACGCAGTATTTT. Its protein product is CASSPPGGGGDTQYF. The complete variable domain, with remaining parts taken from reference TRBV7-9 and TRBJ2-3, reads DTGVSQNPRHKITKRGQNVTFRCDPISEHNRLYWYRQTLGQGPEFLTYFQNEAQLEKSRLLSDRFSAERPKGSFSTLEIQRTEQGDSAMYLCASSPPGGGGDTQYFGPGTRLTVL.

The chain recombines TRBV19 with TRBJ2-5; 11 nucleotides line up with TRBD2. V gave up 3 bases and J gave up 4 bases; unmatched junction bases: 4. The CDR3 is 15 amino acids. Germline lookup yields CDR1 LNHDA and CDR2 SQIVND (reference sequence). CDR3 bases: TGTGCCAGTAGTATGGGTAGCGGGAGGGGAGAGACCCAGTACTTC. Protein product: CASSMGSGRGETQYF.

The chain couples TRBV7-2 to TRBJ2-5, with 7 nucleotides matching TRBD1. CDR3 length equals 13 residues. Germline V gene sequence: CDR1 SGHTA, CDR2 FQGNSA. With V trimmed by 4 bases and J by 2 bases, 1 base remained unmatched. In DNA form, the CDR3 reads TGTGCCAGCAGCTGGGACAGACAAGAGACCCAGTACTTC. Translated, it gives CASSWDRQETQYF.

The chain employs TRBV28 and TRBJ2-1, with 10 bases lining up with TRBD1. Trimming removed 5 bases from V and 10 bases from J; junction bases left unmatched: 11. Germline lookup yields CDR1 MDHEN and CDR2 SYDVKM. The CDR3 is 15 amino acids. This chain's CDR3 is CASSLTGQGSAEQFF. DNA for the CDR3: TGTGCCAGCAGTCTTACGGGACAGGGGTCCGCGGAGCAGTTCTTC. The whole variable domain, remainder taken from reference TRBV28 and TRBJ2-1, is DVKVTQSSRYLVKRTGEKVFLECVQDMDHENMFWYRQDPGLGLRLIYFSYDVKMKEKGDIPEGYSVSREKKERFSLILESASTNQTSMYLCASSLTGQGSAEQFFGPGTRLTVL.

The sample holds one count of this clone. The chain couples TRBV7-2 to TRBJ2-2, with D possibly TRBD1 on 5 matching bases. The germline CDR1 and CDR2 sequences are SGHTA and FQGNSA. This CDR3 comprises 15 residues. Trimming left V 1 base short and J 3 bases short, with 9 bases between. CDR3: CASSLVTGYTGELFF. Written as DNA, the CDR3 is TGTGCCAGCAGCTTAGTTACAGGTTACACCGGGGAGCTGTTTTTT.

The J gene is TRBJ1-5, the V gene TRBV5-8, with D possibly TRBD1 on 5 matching bases. The CDR3 contains 15 residues. Germline V gene lookup returns CDR1 SGHTS and CDR2 YDEGEE. The V and J ends lost 1 base and 1 base respectively, with 9 bases between them. The CDR3 loop is CASSLRAGSNQPQHF. In DNA, the CDR3 is TGTGCCAGCAGCTTGAGGGCAGGGAGCAATCAGCCCCAGCATTTT.

DNA for the CDR3: TGTGCCAGCAGTTACTCCCCAGGTGTGGGTTTGGAGACCCAGTACTTC. Translating gives CASSYSPGVGLETQYF. J is TRBJ2-5 and V is TRBV6-5; no clear D. The ends were cut back, 0 bases at V and 5 bases at J, with 16 bases in the middle. Per the germline V gene, CDR1 is MNHEY and CDR2 is SVGAGI. The CDR3 spans 16 residues.

For this clone: One junction end disagrees with the germline gene, perhaps due to a read error. Other DNA sequences in this specimen translate into the identical CDR3. The chain carries TRBV18 and TRBJ2-2, with a tentative D call TRBD2 (5 bases). CDR1 and CDR2 (germline): KGHSH, LQKENI. CDR3 length equals 14 residues. The CDR3 reads CASSPAAPYGELFF. In DNA form, the CDR3 reads TGTGCCAGCTCACCAGCGGCGCCCTACGGGGAACTGTTTTTT.

The chain is built from TRBV19 and TRBJ1-5; possibly TRBD1 for D (5 bases). The CDR3 runs 16 residues. V was shortened by 0 bases and J by 2 bases, with 11 bases between the two germline ends. The germline V gene encodes CDR1 LNHDA and CDR2 SQIVND (reference sequence). For the CDR3, the DNA is TGTGCCAGTAGTATAGATGGGCGACAGCGCAATCAGCCCCAGCATTTT. Amino acids: CASSIDGRQRNQPQHF.

CDR3 residues: CASSLGGGGRETQYF. CDR3 bases: TGTGCCAGCAGCTTAGGCGGCGGGGGGAGAGAGACCCAGTACTTC. The chain recombines TRBV13 with TRBJ2-5; TRBD2 agrees at 8 bases. CDR1 is PRHDT and CDR2 is FYEKMQ in the germline V gene (reference sequence). The CDR3 runs to 15 residues. Trimming removed 0 bases from V and 4 bases from J; junction bases left unmatched: 4.

This sequence joins TRBV18 and TRBJ1-5; weak D call: TRBD1 (5 bases). Germline V CDR1 and CDR2: KGHSH, LQKENI. The CDR3 is 17 residues long. The V end was cut by 2 bases, the J end by 6 bases, with 20 bases between. CDR3 loop: CASSPWGGEEFGQPQHF. The DNA for the CDR3 is TGTGCCAGCTCACCATGGGGAGGGGAGGAGTTTGGTCAGCCCCAGCATTTT. The entire variable domain, with the rest obtained from reference TRBV18 and TRBJ1-5, is as follows: NAGVMQNPRHLVRRRGQEARLRCSPMKGHSHVYWYRQLPEEGLKFMVYLQKENIIDESGMPKERFSAEFPKEGPSILRIQQVVRGDSAAYFCASSPWGGEEFGQPQHFGDGTRLSIL.

The chain has TRBV5-4 and TRBJ2-5; 11 bases align to TRBD2. The germline gives CDR1 SGHNT, CDR2 YYREEE (reference sequence). V was clipped by 4 bases and J by 1 base; unmatched bases: 9. The CDR3 consists of 17 residues. CDR3 protein: CASSIIGTSGFQETQYF. CDR3 sequence (DNA): TGTGCCAGCAGCATTATAGGGACTAGCGGTTTCCAAGAGACCCAGTACTTC.

V usage is TRBV5-6 and J usage is TRBJ1-1, with TRBD1 identical over 7 bases. Germline assignment: CDR1 SGHDT and CDR2 YYEEEE. The CDR3 is made up of 15 amino acids. With 3 bases clipped from V and 2 bases from J, the junction kept 7 bases outside the gene matches. Here the CDR3 DNA reads TGTGCCAGCAGCTGGTATGGGACAGTAAACACTGAAGCTTTCTTT. This translates into CASSWYGTVNTEAFF.